Each of the 32 T cell receptor beta chains below was sequenced from the same sample in a study of blood T cell repertoires in COVID-19 (TCRdb year 2020). The library was produced with the immunoSEQ multiplex PCR assay. TCRdb stores this immuneACCESS table with in-frame sequences only. Part of the clones is absent; in the studies checked, under half of the shortfall reflects unresolved V genes, and no reason is known for the rest. Across this sample there are over 300,000 clones, with 90% seen only once. The ten largest make up about 6.8% of the sample. The specimen was peripheral blood. The source is a young man with active or convalescent COVID-19.

V is TRBV2 and J is TRBJ1-1, with D possibly TRBD1 on 6 matching bases. The CDR3 spans 15 residues. V lost 1 base to trimming and J lost 11 bases, with 20 bases between them. Germline CDR1 reads SNHLY; CDR2 reads FYNNEI. CDR3 residues: CASSEGPSRGAHAFF. The CDR3 DNA reads TGTGCCAGCAGTGAAGGGCCGAGTCGGGGGGCGCATGCTTTCTTT.

CDR3: CASSATAYSYEQYF. The CDR3 DNA reads TGTGCCAGCAGCGCGACAGCCTACTCCTACGAGCAGTACTTC. The J gene is TRBJ2-7, the V gene TRBV27, with D perhaps matching TRBD1 (5 bases). Germline values: CDR1 MNHEY, CDR2 SMNVEV (reference sequence). CDR3 length: 14 amino acids. V was cut by 6 bases and J by 0 bases, with 12 bases left in between.

J is TRBJ1-5 and V is TRBV2, with 8 bases matching TRBD1. J gave up 3 bases and V 7 bases, and 5 bases lay outside the gene matches. Germline lookup yields CDR1 SNHLY and CDR2 FYNNEI. The CDR3 consists of 14 residues. The CDR3 region is CASTKDRDNQPQHF. DNA for the CDR3: TGTGCCAGCACCAAGGACAGGGACAATCAGCCCCAGCATTTT. Looking up the rest from reference TRBV2 and TRBJ1-5 gives the full variable domain: EPEVTQTPSHQVTQMGQEVILRCVPISNHLYFYWYRQILGQKVEFLVSFYNNEISEKSEIFDDQFSVERPDGSNFTLKIRSTKLEDSAMYFCASTKDRDNQPQHFGDGTRLSIL.

The rearrangement joins TRBV6-2 or TRBV6-3 to TRBJ2-7, with D possibly matching TRBD1 (6 bases). The germline V gene has CDR1 MNHEY and CDR2 SVGEGT. The CDR3 covers 16 residues. Trimming took 0 bases from V and 0 from J, leaving 12 bases between them. The CDR3 DNA is TGTGCCAGCAGTTACTCGACGGGACACAGCTCCTACGAGCAGTACTTC. It yields the protein CASSYSTGHSSYEQYF.

The rearrangement uses TRBV16 and TRBJ2-7; no firm D call. The germline gives CDR1 KGHSY, CDR2 FQNENV. Between the trimmed V and J ends, which lost 5 bases and 4 bases, there was a span of 15 bases. The CDR3 totals 14 residues. The CDR3, as DNA: TGTGCCAGCAGCTTGGGCCGGAATTTATACGAGCAGTACTTC. It is translated as CASSLGRNLYEQYF.

The V call is TRBV7-2, the J call TRBJ1-5, with a weak D call TRBD1 (5 bases). The CDR3 is 14 residues long. Germline V gene data show CDR1 as SGHTA and CDR2 as FQGNSA. Between the trimmed V and J ends, which lost 5 bases and 0 bases, there was a span of 8 bases. The chain's CDR3 is CASSTTVSNQPQHF. The CDR3, as DNA: TGTGCCAGCAGCACGACAGTTAGCAATCAGCCCCAGCATTTT.

The chain combines TRBV4-1 with TRBJ2-7, with TRBD1 matching over 11 bases. Germline V lookup: CDR1 MGHRA, CDR2 YSYEKL. The CDR3 has 17 amino acids. The junction had 11 bases not matched to a gene; V was cut back by 1 base and J by 6 bases. Here the CDR3 DNA reads TGCGCCAGCAGCCAAGCCCAACCGGGACAGGGGGTTTTCGAGCAGTACTTC. Translated: CASSQAQPGQGVFEQYF.

The V call is TRBV7-3, the J call TRBJ1-1; D is unclear. The germline CDR1 and CDR2 sequences are SGHTA and FQGTGA. CDR3 size: 12 residues. The ends were cut back, 0 bases at V and 5 bases at J, with 4 bases in the middle. Here the CDR3 reads CASSLTRTEAFF. For the CDR3, the DNA is TGTGCCAGCAGCTTAACCCGGACTGAAGCTTTCTTT.

The rearrangement links TRBV6-5 to TRBJ1-6; perhaps TRBD1 as D (6 bases). The CDR3 is made up of 15 amino acids. The germline gives CDR1 MNHEY, CDR2 SVGAGI. V shed 0 bases and J shed 9 bases, with 12 bases lying between them. DNA for the CDR3: TGTGCCAGCAGTTACTCGGACAGCGTTACTTCACCCCTCCACTTT. Translation: CASSYSDSVTSPLHF.

In this sample, this clone turned up once. The chain is built from TRBV12-5 and TRBJ2-7, with 7 bases matching TRBD1. The CDR3 is 13 residues long. With 1 base clipped from V and 9 bases from J, the junction kept 6 bases outside the gene matches. Looked up from germline, CDR1 is LGHNT and CDR2 is FRNRAP. As DNA, the CDR3 is TGTGCTAGTGGTTTGGGGGTAGGGGGCCGGCAGTACTTC. It yields the protein CASGLGVGGRQYF.

This chain connects TRBV19 to TRBJ2-1, with 13 bases that match TRBD2. The germline gives CDR1 LNHDA, CDR2 SQIVND (reference sequence). The CDR3 spans 16 residues. After removal of 1 base from V and 6 bases from J, the junction contained 3 bases not matched to a gene. Here the CDR3 DNA reads TGTGCCAGTAGTATAGCTACTAGCGGGAGGGGCAATGAGCAGTTCTTC. Protein: CASSIATSGRGNEQFF.

The J gene is TRBJ2-5, the V gene TRBV5-6; 10 bases match TRBD2. Germline lookup yields CDR1 SGHDT and CDR2 YYEEEE. The CDR3 consists of 16 residues. Germline trimming cut 2 bases from V and 1 base from J; bases unmatched to any gene: 5. This chain's CDR3 is CASSLALAGIQETQYF. Here the CDR3 DNA reads TGTGCCAGCAGCTTAGCACTAGCGGGGATCCAAGAGACCCAGTACTTC.

This chain uses TRBV27 with TRBJ2-1; 11 positions agree with TRBD2. Germline V gives CDR1 MNHEY, CDR2 SMNVEV (reference sequence). This CDR3 comprises 14 residues. J lost 7 bases, V lost 8 bases, and 7 bases had no gene match. The CDR3 sequence is CASGIAGGGNEQFF. DNA of the CDR3: TGTGCCAGCGGGATAGCGGGAGGGGGGAATGAGCAGTTCTTC.

This clone has a handful of counts. The genes are TRBV7-2 and TRBJ1-5; 8 nucleotides match TRBD1. The germline V gene has CDR1 SGHTA and CDR2 FQGNSA. The CDR3 has 16 residues. The V gene end was trimmed by 4 bases and the J gene end by 4 bases; junction bases not matched to a gene: 9. CDR3 in amino acids: CASSSGTGGGNQPQHF. The CDR3 bases are TGTGCCAGCAGCTCAGGGACAGGCGGCGGGAATCAGCCCCAGCATTTT.

The J gene is TRBJ1-3, the V gene TRBV18; 7 bases are shared with TRBD1. CDR1 and CDR2 from the germline V gene are KGHSH and LQKENI. J gave up 2 bases and V 6 bases, and 4 bases lay outside the gene matches. This CDR3 spans 14 amino acids. In DNA, the CDR3 is TGTGCCAGCTCCCCGACAGGGCCTGGAAACACCATATATTTT. This translates into CASSPTGPGNTIYF.

This clone showed up just once. The chain carries TRBV4-1 and TRBJ1-4, with TRBD1 matching 8 bases. Germline CDR1 reads MGHRA; CDR2 reads YSYEKL. The ends lost 4 bases at V and 6 bases at J; junction bases unmatched: 13. CDR3 size: 17 residues. CDR3 DNA: TGCGCCAGCAGCCGCGTCCCGCCAGGGGGCGCGGATGAAAAACTGTTTTTT. Amino acid sequence: CASSRVPPGGADEKLFF.

This clone came up once. The rearrangement uses TRBV15 and TRBJ2-5, with D perhaps assigned TRBD1 or TRBD2 (6 bases each). Germline V gene data show CDR1 as LNHNV and CDR2 as YYDKDF (reference sequence). V was trimmed by 5 bases and J by 2 bases, leaving 21 bases between them. This CDR3 region has 17 residues. The CDR3 DNA sequence: TGTGCCACCAGCGGAGGGGGTCGGGGAGCAGATCAAGAGACCCAGTACTTC. Translating it yields CATSGGGRGADQETQYF.

J is TRBJ1-4 and V is TRBV6-2 or TRBV6-3; D gene uncertain. The CDR3 runs to 15 residues. Germline V lookup: CDR1 MNHEY, CDR2 SVGEGT. V was pared by 2 bases and J by 0 bases, with 7 bases between. This CDR3 is CASSYLYATNEKLFF. Written as DNA, the CDR3 is TGTGCCAGCAGTTACCTCTACGCAACTAATGAAAAACTGTTTTTT.

The CDR3 DNA follows: TGTGCCAGCGCCGGGACTTTACGGGGCGAGCAGTACTTC. As protein: CASAGTLRGEQYF. The chain carries TRBV12-3 or TRBV12-4 and TRBJ2-7, with a possible D match to TRBD2 (6 bases). Trimming stripped 8 bases from V and 6 bases from J, with 17 bases between. The CDR3 covers 13 residues.

The chain has TRBV19 and TRBJ1-2; the D gene is possibly TRBD1 (5 bases). The CDR3 has 13 amino acids. Germline lookup yields CDR1 LNHDA and CDR2 SQIVND (reference sequence). Trimming left V 5 bases short and J 0 bases short, with 7 bases between. This CDR3 is CASSDRANYGYTF. The CDR3 DNA reads TGTGCCAGTAGTGACAGAGCTAACTATGGCTACACCTTC.

CDR3 sequence: CASSLIGGRSPDTQYF. The DNA for the CDR3 is TGTGCCAGCAGCTTAATCGGCGGGAGGTCCCCAGATACGCAGTATTTT. The chain is built from TRBV7-3 and TRBJ2-3; 8 bases match TRBD2. CDR1 is SGHTA, CDR2 FQGTGA, per germline. V was pared by 1 base and J by 4 bases, with 7 bases of the junction left unmatched. The CDR3 runs 16 residues. Drawing the rest from reference TRBV7-3 and TRBJ2-3, the complete variable domain is GAGVSQTPSNKVTEKGKYVELRCDPISGHTALYWYRQSLGQGPEFLIYFQGTGAADDSGLPNDRFFAVRPEGSVSTLKIQRTERGDSAVYLCASSLIGGRSPDTQYFGPGTRLTVL.

This rearrangement joins TRBV28 to TRBJ1-2; 8 bases are a match to TRBD1. CDR3 length: 14 amino acids. The V gene end was trimmed by 4 bases and the J gene end by 7 bases; junction bases not matched to a gene: 8. The germline CDR1 and CDR2 sequences are MDHEN and SYDVKM. The CDR3 DNA follows: TGTGCCAGCAGTTCAGGGGGCGCGTTCTCTGGCTACACCTTC. It is translated as CASSSGGAFSGYTF.

This chain joins TRBV4-3 and TRBJ2-7, with 8 nucleotides matching TRBD1. V dropped 4 bases and J dropped 2; count of bases not matched to a gene: 10. Germline CDR1 LGHNA, CDR2 YSLEER. The CDR3 sequence is 16 residues long. CDR3 DNA: TGCGCCAGCAGCCCGGAAGGTGACAGGGGAACCTACGAGCAGTACTTC. Protein sequence: CASSPEGDRGTYEQYF.

The chain recombines TRBV9 with TRBJ1-2, with TRBD1 matching 8 bases. CDR1 and CDR2 from the germline V gene are SGDLS and YYNGEE. Trimming cost V 3 bases and J 8 bases; bases outside gene matches: 3. This CDR3 region has 12 residues. The CDR3 loop reads CASSGQGSGYTF. The CDR3 nucleotides are TGTGCCAGCAGCGGACAGGGGTCGGGCTACACCTTC.

This chain joins TRBV28 and TRBJ2-3; 11 bases match TRBD2. V was pared by 4 bases and J by 5 bases, with 8 bases of the junction left unmatched. The CDR3 spans 16 residues. Germline CDR1 is MDHEN and CDR2 is SYDVKM. CDR3 nucleotides: TGTGCCAGCAGTTCAACTAGCGGGAGAACGGAAGATACGCAGTATTTT. This sequence encodes CASSSTSGRTEDTQYF.

DNA of the CDR3: TGTGCCAGCAGTGAAGTATCAGGGCTGATAAATGAAGCTTTCTTT. Its protein product is CASSEVSGLINEAFF. V gene TRBV2 combines with J gene TRBJ1-1; D is possibly TRBD1 (5 bases). This CDR3 region has 15 residues. Per germline, CDR1 SNHLY and CDR2 FYNNEI. Trimming took 1 base from V and 7 from J, leaving 16 bases between them.

A few counts support this clone. The J gene is TRBJ1-5, the V gene TRBV5-8; D gene ambiguous. Per the germline V gene, CDR1 is SGHTS and CDR2 is YDEGEE. V lost 0 bases and J 7 bases, leaving 8 bases between the germline ends. The CDR3 is 13 residues long. The CDR3 sequence: CASSLAMGQPQHF. The CDR3, as DNA: TGTGCCAGCAGCTTGGCCATGGGCCAGCCCCAGCATTTT. Combining the CDR3 with reference TRBV5-8 and TRBJ1-5 gives the whole variable domain EAGVTQSPTHLIKTRGQQATLRCSPISGHTSVYWYQQALGLGLQFLLWYDEGEERNRGNFPPRFSGRQFPNYSSELNVNALELEDSALYLCASSLAMGQPQHFGDGTRLSIL.

The chain couples TRBV13 to TRBJ2-7; 8 nucleotides line up with TRBD2. The CDR3 sequence is 13 residues long. Looked up from germline, CDR1 is PRHDT and CDR2 is FYEKMQ (reference sequence). V lost 5 bases to trimming and J lost 3 bases; unmatched junction nucleotides: 3. Here the CDR3 DNA reads TGTGCCAGCAGCAGGACTAGCAGCTACGAGCAGTACTTC. Protein product: CASSRTSSYEQYF.

To note about this clone: Other DNA sequences in this sample translate to the same CDR3. V gene TRBV19 combines with J gene TRBJ2-7; 7 bases line up with TRBD1. Per germline, CDR1 LNHDA and CDR2 SQIVND (reference sequence). This CDR3 contains 13 residues. V shed 3 bases and J 4 bases; nucleotides not matched to a gene: 3. As DNA, the CDR3 is TGTGCCAGTAGTATCGGGACAGATTACGAGCAGTACTTC. Protein product: CASSIGTDYEQYF. Full variable domain (rest looked up from reference TRBV19 and TRBJ2-7): DGGITQSPKYLFRKEGQNVTLSCEQNLNHDAMYWYRQDPGQGLRLIYYSQIVNDFQKGDIAEGYSVSREKKESFPLTVTSAQKNPTAFYLCASSIGTDYEQYFGPGTRLTVT.

The chain uses TRBV24-1 and TRBJ2-1; TRBD2 matches at 15 bases. The germline CDR1 and CDR2 sequences are KGHDR and SFDVKD. Trimming cost V 3 bases and J 0 bases; bases outside gene matches: 2. The CDR3 totals 18 residues. CDR3 in DNA: TGTGCCACCAGTGATCGGACTAGCGGGAGGGCCTCCTACAATGAGCAGTTCTTC. This sequence encodes CATSDRTSGRASYNEQFF.

CDR3 residues: CASSSQLYNSPLHF. The CDR3 DNA follows: TGTGCCAGCAGTTCACAGCTCTATAATTCACCCCTCCACTTT. The chain employs TRBV5-5 and TRBJ1-6, with D uncertain. CDR1 is SGHKS, CDR2 YYEKEE, per germline (reference sequence). This CDR3 comprises 14 residues. V lost 5 bases, J lost 3 bases, and 9 bases lay in between.

The V call is TRBV11-1, the J call TRBJ2-2; D gene uncertain. V was pared by 5 bases and J by 4 bases, with 14 bases between. The CDR3 loop spans 15 amino acids. Germline V gives CDR1 SGHAT, CDR2 FQDESV (reference sequence). CDR3 in amino acids: CASSRPPQATGELFF. CDR3 coding DNA: TGTGCCAGCAGCCGGCCCCCCCAGGCCACCGGGGAGCTGTTTTTT.